These 3 T cell receptor beta chains were all obtained from the same sample, sequenced in a study of shared clonotypes between healthy human individuals. The data were produced by immunoSEQ multiplex PCR, yet TCRdb's version contains in-frame clones alone and is incomplete. Here the sample spans approximately 530,000 clones, roughly 95% being singletons. Sequencing was carried out using naive CD4+ T cells sorted from blood. Subset specified: CD45RA+ positively selected. These receptors all stem from a woman aged 25 to 39 in good health.

The chain recombines TRBV28 with TRBJ2-7, with 7 bases that match TRBD1. The length of the CDR3 is 14 residues. CDR1 and CDR2 from the germline V gene are MDHEN and SYDVKM. Trimming at V came to 5 bases and at J to 4 bases, leaving 8 bases not matched to a gene. DNA for the CDR3: TGTGCCAGCAGTGAAGGGACAGTACAATACGAGCAGTACTTC. Its protein is CASSEGTVQYEQYF.

The chain joins TRBV6-5 to TRBJ2-3; 7 bases line up with TRBD2. In germline, CDR1 is MNHEY, CDR2 SVGAGI. The CDR3 loop spans 15 amino acids. The trim removed 0 bases at V and 6 bases at J, leaving 6 bases unmatched. The CDR3 region has the DNA TGTGCCAGCAGTTACTCGCGACTAGCAGGTGATACGCAGTATTTT. As protein: CASSYSRLAGDTQYF.

J is TRBJ2-7 and V is TRBV21-1; the D call TRBD1 from the table was never checked on the DNA. TRBV21-1 is a pseudogene. The length of the CDR3 is 13 residues. The CDR3 loop reads CASSKVTGPEQYF. Here the CDR3 DNA reads TGTGCCAGCAGCAAAGTAACAGGGCCCGAGCAGTACTTC.